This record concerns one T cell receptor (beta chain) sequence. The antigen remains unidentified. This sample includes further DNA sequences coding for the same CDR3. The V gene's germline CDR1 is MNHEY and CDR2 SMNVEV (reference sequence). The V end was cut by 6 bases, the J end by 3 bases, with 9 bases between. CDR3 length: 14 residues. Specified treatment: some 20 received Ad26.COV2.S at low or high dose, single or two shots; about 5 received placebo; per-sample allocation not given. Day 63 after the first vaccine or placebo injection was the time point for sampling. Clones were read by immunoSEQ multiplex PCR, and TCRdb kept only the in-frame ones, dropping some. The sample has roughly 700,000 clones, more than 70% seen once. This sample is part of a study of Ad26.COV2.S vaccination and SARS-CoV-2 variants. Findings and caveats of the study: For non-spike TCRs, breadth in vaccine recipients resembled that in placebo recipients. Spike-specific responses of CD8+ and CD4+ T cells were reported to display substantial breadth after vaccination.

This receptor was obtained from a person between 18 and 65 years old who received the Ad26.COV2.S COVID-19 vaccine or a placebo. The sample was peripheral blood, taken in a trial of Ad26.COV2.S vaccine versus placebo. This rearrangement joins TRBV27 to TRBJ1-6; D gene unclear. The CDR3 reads CASSEGFYNSPLHF. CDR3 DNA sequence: TGTGCCAGCAGCGAGGGATTCTATAATTCACCCCTCCACTTT.